A selection of T cell receptor beta chains follows, all from one sample in a study of blood T cell repertoires in COVID-19. TCRdb's table, derived via immunoSEQ multiplex PCR, lists solely in-frame clones and lacks some. Among roughly 100,000 clones, 60% to 80% were seen once, and the ten largest hold 9.8%. Sequences were obtained from peripheral blood. These receptors originate from a man in his fifties or sixties with active or convalescent COVID-19. CDR3s include the opening cysteine and the closing phenylalanine or tryptophan. The D gene is left open where the match is weak. The listing skips clone size in some rows; elsewhere it reads once, few, many or a size class.

size,J,V,D,CDR3,DNA
NA,TRBJ2-2,TRBV28,TRBD2,CASSFAGGDTGELFF,TGTGCCAGCAGTTTCGCGGGGGGTGACACCGGGGAGCTGTTTTTT
NA,TRBJ2-1,TRBV2,NA,CASLTVNEQFF,TGTGCCAGCCTTACAGTCAATGAGCAGTTCTTC
once,TRBJ2-3,TRBV19,NA,CASTIGTDITDTQYF,TGTGCCAGTACCATCGGGACTGATATTACAGATACGCAGTATTTT
NA,TRBJ1-4,TRBV4-1,TRBD1,CASSGDRANPTNEKLFF,TGCGCCAGCAGCGGGGACAGGGCGAATCCAACTAATGAAAAACTGTTTTTT
NA,TRBJ2-5,TRBV5-4,NA,CASSLGAGASYQETQYF,TGTGCCAGCAGCTTGGGGGCAGGGGCATCGTACCAAGAGACCCAGTACTTC
NA,TRBJ2-3,TRBV9,NA,CASSSLTSTDTQYF,TGTGCCAGCAGCTCTCTGACTAGCACAGATACGCAGTATTTT
NA,TRBJ2-2,TRBV28,NA,CATQRGLWELFF,TGTGCCACCCAAAGGGGCCTCTGGGAGCTGTTTTTT
NA,TRBJ2-3,TRBV5-1,TRBD2,CASIPGFSGLAGGLEDTQYF,TGCGCCAGCATACCGGGATTTTCGGGACTAGCGGGAGGCCTCGAAGATACGCAGTATTTT
medium-sized,TRBJ2-2,TRBV15,TRBD1,CATSNPSGTGLFGELFF,TGTGCCACCAGCAACCCATCCGGGACAGGGCTTTTTGGGGAGCTGTTTTTT
few,TRBJ1-5,TRBV6-5,TRBD1,CASRGLPGTGEPQHF,TGTGCCAGCAGAGGACTTCCCGGGACAGGGGAGCCCCAGCATTTT
NA,TRBJ2-6,TRBV9,TRBD1,CASSRTGAGANVLTF,TGTGCCAGCAGCCGGACAGGGGCTGGGGCCAACGTCCTGACTTTC
NA,TRBJ1-5,TRBV7-8,TRBD1,CASSLARGQAGNQPQHF,TGTGCCAGCAGCTTAGCGCGTGGACAGGCTGGTAATCAGCCCCAGCATTTT
NA,TRBJ1-2,TRBV6-1,TRBD1,CASSWDSEQGYTF,TGTGCCAGCAGTTGGGACAGCGAACAGGGCTACACCTTC
NA,TRBJ2-3,TRBV13,TRBD2,CASSSPGSVAGAMVSTDTQYF,TGTGCCAGCAGCTCTCCAGGGTCGGTAGCGGGAGCGATGGTAAGCACAGATACGCAGTATTTT
NA,TRBJ1-6,TRBV5-1,TRBD1,CASSWGDRGDNSPLHF,TGCGCCAGCAGCTGGGGGGACAGAGGGGATAATTCACCCCTCCACTTT
NA,TRBJ2-5,TRBV18,NA,CASSSTGETQYF,TGTGCCAGCTCATCGACCGGGGAGACCCAGTACTTC
NA,TRBJ1-2,TRBV6-5,NA,CASSYGQGLGGYTF,TGTGCCAGCAGTTACGGTCAGGGGCTGGGGGGCTACACCTTC
NA,TRBJ2-1,TRBV3-1/TRBV3-2,NA,CASSYLGLPGWQFF,TGTGCCAGCAGCTACCTGGGACTTCCGGGGTGGCAGTTCTTC
NA,TRBJ1-5,TRBV10-3,TRBD1,CAISGTGERSNQPQHF,TGTGCCATCAGTGGGACAGGGGAGCGGAGCAATCAGCCCCAGCATTTT
NA,TRBJ2-7,TRBV5-6,NA,CASSLGQVTFGNF,TGTGCCAGCAGCTTGGGACAGGTTACGTTCGGGAACTTC
NA,TRBJ2-3,TRBV5-1,TRBD2,CASQTGGLSTDTQYF,TGCGCCAGTCAAACGGGAGGGCTTAGCACAGATACGCAGTATTTT
NA,TRBJ1-3,TRBV5-6,NA,CASSLYGGPAGNTIYF,TGTGCCAGCAGCTTGTATGGCGGGCCGGCTGGAAACACCATATATTTT
once,TRBJ1-4,TRBV2,NA,CATQGTNEKLFF,TGTGCAACACAGGGAACTAATGAAAAACTGTTTTTT
few,TRBJ2-3,TRBV5-1,TRBD1,CASSPGTGRDTQYF,TGCGCCAGCAGCCCAGGGACAGGGCGAGATACGCAGTATTTT
NA,TRBJ1-1,TRBV5-6,TRBD1,CASSRDRGLTEAFF,TGTGCCAGCAGCCGGGACAGGGGGCTTACTGAAGCTTTCTTT
NA,TRBJ1-4,TRBV28,NA,CASSLGSRVSNEKLFF,TGTGCCAGCAGTTTGGGATCCAGGGTGTCTAATGAAAAACTGTTTTTT
NA,TRBJ2-5,TRBV5-5,NA,CASSLREGSETQYF,TGTGCCAGCAGCTTGAGAGAGGGTAGCGAGACCCAGTACTTC
NA,TRBJ2-3,TRBV18,NA,CASSPFGDTQYF,TGTGCCAGCTCCCCCTTCGGGGATACGCAGTATTTT
NA,TRBJ2-1,TRBV27,TRBD2,CASSPRLANYNEQFF,TGTGCCAGCAGTCCCCGACTAGCGAATTACAATGAGCAGTTCTTC
NA,TRBJ2-5,TRBV19,NA,CASSIGPEQETQYF,TGTGCCAGTAGTATAGGCCCCGAGCAAGAGACCCAGTACTTC
few,TRBJ2-7,TRBV18,TRBD1,CASSRDRAEQYF,TGTGCCAGCTCCCGGGACAGGGCCGAGCAGTACTTC
NA,TRBJ2-3,TRBV30,NA,CAWSQGSTDTQYF,TGTGCCTGGAGCCAGGGTAGCACAGATACGCAGTATTTT
NA,TRBJ2-2,TRBV5-1,TRBD2,CASSLRASGRNGELFF,TGCGCCAGCAGCTTGAGGGCTAGCGGGAGGAACGGGGAGCTGTTTTTT
NA,TRBJ2-5,TRBV12-3/TRBV12-4,NA,CASRKNWEETQYF,TGTGCCAGCAGGAAAAATTGGGAGGAGACCCAGTACTTC
NA,TRBJ1-1,TRBV6-5,TRBD1,CASSRDRGGNTEAFF,TGTGCCAGCAGTCGGGACAGGGGAGGGAACACTGAAGCTTTCTTT
few,TRBJ2-5,TRBV11-3,NA,CASSPGVRETQYF,TGTGCCAGCAGCCCAGGGGTAAGGGAGACCCAGTACTTC
NA,TRBJ2-2,TRBV7-9,NA,CASSEVTAPGELFF,TGTGCCAGCAGCGAAGTGACAGCCCCCGGGGAGCTGTTTTTT
NA,TRBJ2-2,TRBV24-1,NA,CATSEGGVSTGELFF,TGTGCCACCAGTGAAGGGGGGGTCAGCACCGGGGAGCTGTTTTTT
NA,TRBJ1-1,TRBV2,TRBD1,CASRPGQGGTEAFF,TGTGCCAGCAGGCCGGGACAGGGCGGTACTGAAGCTTTCTTT
NA,TRBJ1-1,TRBV29-1,TRBD1,CSVGRVVRGLNTEAFF,TGCAGCGTTGGTAGGGTGGTCAGGGGGCTGAACACTGAAGCTTTCTTT
NA,TRBJ2-1,TRBV2,NA,CASLAPSYNEQFF,TGTGCCAGCTTAGCGCCCTCCTACAATGAGCAGTTCTTC
NA,TRBJ2-3,TRBV5-8,TRBD1,CASSSTGWDTQYF,TGTGCCAGCAGCTCGACAGGGTGGGATACGCAGTATTTT
NA,TRBJ1-6,TRBV18,TRBD1,CASSPDRASPLHF,TGTGCCAGCTCACCGGACAGGGCTTCACCCCTCCACTTT
NA,TRBJ2-1,TRBV6-4,TRBD2,CASSDSRAGGLKFF,TGTGCCAGCAGTGACTCGAGAGCGGGAGGGCTTAAGTTCTTC
NA,TRBJ1-5,TRBV29-1,NA,CSARDSRDQPQHF,TGCAGCGCCCGGGACTCCCGAGATCAGCCCCAGCATTTT
NA,TRBJ1-2,TRBV2,TRBD1,CASSDSGTGYGYTF,TGTGCCAGCAGCGACTCCGGGACAGGCTATGGCTACACCTTC
NA,TRBJ1-6,TRBV27,TRBD1,CASRGPGGRKGSNSPLHF,TGTGCCAGCAGAGGGCCAGGGGGTAGGAAGGGAAGCAATTCACCCCTCCACTTT
NA,TRBJ2-3,TRBV18,TRBD1,CASSPPNRGRTDTQYF,TGTGCCAGCTCACCACCAAACAGGGGGCGAACAGATACGCAGTATTTT
NA,TRBJ1-1,TRBV28,NA,CASSFGGRAEAFF,TGTGCCAGCAGTTTTGGGGGGAGGGCTGAAGCTTTCTTT
medium-sized,TRBJ2-2,TRBV6-5,NA,CASSYDPGGFAGELFF,TGTGCCAGCAGTTATGATCCTGGGGGGTTCGCCGGGGAGCTGTTTTTT
few,TRBJ2-2,TRBV18,NA,CASSPRSGELFF,TGTGCCAGCTCACCCCGTAGCGGGGAGCTGTTTTTT
NA,TRBJ2-7,TRBV28,TRBD2,CASTRPSGRSDEQYF,TGTGCCAGCACCCGGCCTAGCGGGAGAAGCGACGAGCAGTACTTC
NA,TRBJ2-5,TRBV6-2/TRBV6-3,NA,CASSYPGLPETQYF,TGTGCCAGCAGTTACCCGGGACTGCCAGAGACCCAGTACTTC
NA,TRBJ2-5,TRBV27,NA,CATLRSGTQYF,TGTGCCACCCTAAGGAGCGGGACCCAGTACTTC
many,TRBJ2-2,TRBV9,TRBD2,CASSVGAGGNTGELFF,TGTGCCAGCAGCGTAGGAGCGGGAGGTAACACCGGGGAGCTGTTTTTT
NA,TRBJ2-7,TRBV7-9,NA,CASSSGTGAYEQYF,TGTGCCAGCAGCTCCGGGACTGGAGCCTACGAGCAGTACTTC
NA,TRBJ2-1,TRBV29-1,TRBD2,CSAAGLAGQYEQFF,TGCAGCGCCGCAGGACTAGCGGGCCAGTATGAGCAGTTCTTC
NA,TRBJ1-1,TRBV6-5,TRBD1,CASSYGQAEAFF,TGTGCCAGCAGTTACGGACAGGCAGAAGCTTTCTTT
NA,TRBJ2-7,TRBV10-3,TRBD2,CAISESPPTSGEQYF,TGTGCCATCAGTGAGTCTCCGCCGACTAGCGGCGAGCAGTACTTC
NA,TRBJ2-3,TRBV6-5,NA,CATRQVDTQYF,TGTGCCACCCGACAGGTCGATACGCAGTATTTT